These 8 T cell receptor beta chains share one sample of origin, sequenced in a study of cytomegalovirus exposure and HLA in healthy donors. It was with 60 Vbeta and 13 Jbeta primers that the PCR ran. The table came from immunoSEQ multiplex PCR; TCRdb's copy has only in-frame clones and leaves some out. The sample carries more than 110,000 clones, 65% to 80% recorded once. Sequenced sample: PBMCs. All receptors derive from a woman aged 25 to 39 in good health and CMV-seronegative.

The chain links TRBV27 to TRBJ2-3; 13 nucleotides line up with TRBD2. V was clipped by 5 bases and J by 5 bases; unmatched bases: 10. This CDR3 is 17 amino acids long. Per germline, CDR1 MNHEY and CDR2 SMNVEV (reference sequence). Here the CDR3 reads CASSTFWTSGGGDTQYF. CDR3 DNA sequence: TGTGCCAGCAGTACTTTCTGGACTAGCGGGGGAGGAGATACGCAGTATTTT.

The chain is built from TRBV6-1 and TRBJ2-7, with TRBD1 matching over 9 bases. This CDR3 region has 15 residues. CDR1 and CDR2 (germline): MNHNS, SASEGT. Germline trimming cut 6 bases from V and 3 bases from J; bases unmatched to any gene: 9. CDR3 sequence (DNA): TGTGCCAGCAGGCCCGGACAGGGGAGCCACTACGAGCAGTACGTC. Translated, it gives CASRPGQGSHYEQYV.

V and J are TRBV6-1 and TRBJ1-5; unclear D gene. CDR1 is MNHNS, CDR2 SASEGT, per germline. The V end was cut by 7 bases, the J end by 4 bases, with 11 bases between. The CDR3 consists of 13 residues. This CDR3 reads CASTGGRNQPQHF. DNA of the CDR3: TGTGCCAGCACCGGAGGGCGGAATCAGCCCCAGCATTTT.

Concerning this clone itself: The junction departs from germline at one end; a sequencing error may be responsible. V and J are TRBV7-2 and TRBJ1-2, with 10 positions matching TRBD1. The CDR3 is 14 amino acids. Germline CDR1 and CDR2: SGHTA and FQGNSA. CDR3 sequence: CASSLDDRGHGHTF. CDR3 coding DNA: TGTGCCAGCAGCTTAGACGACAGGGGGCATGGCCACACCTTC.

V usage is TRBV6-5 and J usage is TRBJ1-2; TRBD1 matches at 7 bases. CDR1 MNHEY and CDR2 SVGAGI come from the germline V gene. The CDR3 is made up of 13 amino acids. After removal of 4 bases from V and 3 bases from J, the junction contained 2 bases not matched to a gene. The CDR3 sequence: CASSLGQDYGYTF. In nucleotides, the CDR3 is TGTGCCAGCAGTTTAGGACAGGACTATGGCTACACCTTC.

The rearrangement joins TRBV30 to TRBJ1-3, with 7 bases lining up with TRBD1. V trimming: 1 base; J trimming: 4 bases; junction bases outside the gene matches: 10. Germline-derived CDR1 and CDR2 are GTSNPN and SVGIG (reference sequence). The CDR3 totals 16 residues. The CDR3 loop reads CAWSGYSGTAGNTIYF. CDR3 DNA sequence: TGTGCCTGGAGTGGATATTCCGGGACAGCAGGAAACACCATATATTTT. The variable domain in full, completed from reference TRBV30 and TRBJ1-3, reads SQTIHQWPATLVQPVGSPLSLECTVEGTSNPNLYWYRQAAGRGLQLLFYSVGIGQISSEVPQNLSASRPQDRQFILSSKKLLLSDSGFYLCAWSGYSGTAGNTIYFGEGSWLTVV.

This chain links TRBV7-3 with TRBJ2-6; D perhaps matches TRBD1 (5 bases). Trimming pared 2 bases from V and 2 bases from J, leaving 16 bases between. The germline V gene encodes CDR1 SGHTA and CDR2 FQGTGA. This CDR3 spans 18 amino acids. The CDR3 DNA reads as TGTGCCAGCAGCTTAGGCCGGTCCAGGGAACCTGGGGCCAACGTCCTGACTTTC. Translated, it gives CASSLGRSREPGANVLTF.

The chain couples TRBV9 to TRBJ2-2; the D is unclear. The germline V gene has CDR1 SGDLS and CDR2 YYNGEE. The CDR3 totals 16 residues. V was trimmed by 0 bases and J by 1 base, leaving 10 bases between them. CDR3 DNA sequence: TGTGCCAGCAGCGTAGATGGCGGAGTGAACACCGGGGAGCTGTTTTTT. Its protein product is CASSVDGGVNTGELFF.